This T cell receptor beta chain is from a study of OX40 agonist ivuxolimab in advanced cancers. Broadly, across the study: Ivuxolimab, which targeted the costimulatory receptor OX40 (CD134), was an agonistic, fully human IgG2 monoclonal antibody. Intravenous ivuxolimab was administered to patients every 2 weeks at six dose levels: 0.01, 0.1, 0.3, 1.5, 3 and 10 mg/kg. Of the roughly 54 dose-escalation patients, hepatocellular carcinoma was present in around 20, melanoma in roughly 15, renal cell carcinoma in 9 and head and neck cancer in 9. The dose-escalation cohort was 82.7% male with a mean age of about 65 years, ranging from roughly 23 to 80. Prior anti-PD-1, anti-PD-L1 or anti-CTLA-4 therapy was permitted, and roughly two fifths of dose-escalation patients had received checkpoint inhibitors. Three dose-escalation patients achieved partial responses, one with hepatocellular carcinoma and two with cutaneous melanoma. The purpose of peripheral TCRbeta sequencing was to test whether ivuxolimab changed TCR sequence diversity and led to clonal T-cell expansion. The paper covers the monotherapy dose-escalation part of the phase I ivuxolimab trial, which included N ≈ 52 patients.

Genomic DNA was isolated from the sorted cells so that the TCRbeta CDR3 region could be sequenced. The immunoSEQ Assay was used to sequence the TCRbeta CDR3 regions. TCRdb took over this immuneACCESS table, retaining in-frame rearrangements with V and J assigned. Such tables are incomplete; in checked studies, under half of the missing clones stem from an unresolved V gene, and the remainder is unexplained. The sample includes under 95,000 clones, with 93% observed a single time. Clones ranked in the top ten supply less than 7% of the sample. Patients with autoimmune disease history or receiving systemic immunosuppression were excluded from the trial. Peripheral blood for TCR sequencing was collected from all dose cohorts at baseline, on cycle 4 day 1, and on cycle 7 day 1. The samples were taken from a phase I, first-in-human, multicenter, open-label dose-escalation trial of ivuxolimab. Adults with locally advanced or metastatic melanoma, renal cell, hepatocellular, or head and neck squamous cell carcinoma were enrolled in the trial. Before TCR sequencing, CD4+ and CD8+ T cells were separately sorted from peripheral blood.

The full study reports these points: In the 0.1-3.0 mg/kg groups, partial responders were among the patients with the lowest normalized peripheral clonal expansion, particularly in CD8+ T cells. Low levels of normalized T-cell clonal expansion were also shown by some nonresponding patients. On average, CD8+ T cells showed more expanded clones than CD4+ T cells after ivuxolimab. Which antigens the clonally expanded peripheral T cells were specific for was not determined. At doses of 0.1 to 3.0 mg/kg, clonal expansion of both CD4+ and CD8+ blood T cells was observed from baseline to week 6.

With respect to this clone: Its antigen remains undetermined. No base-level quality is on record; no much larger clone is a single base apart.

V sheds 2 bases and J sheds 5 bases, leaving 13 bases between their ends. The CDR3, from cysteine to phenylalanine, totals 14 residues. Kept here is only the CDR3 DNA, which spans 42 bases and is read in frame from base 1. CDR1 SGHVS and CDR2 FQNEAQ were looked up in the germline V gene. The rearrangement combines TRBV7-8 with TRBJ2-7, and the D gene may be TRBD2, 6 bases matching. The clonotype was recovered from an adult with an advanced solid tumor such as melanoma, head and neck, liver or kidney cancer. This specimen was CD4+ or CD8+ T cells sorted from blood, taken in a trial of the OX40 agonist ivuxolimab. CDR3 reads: CASSLSASAHEQYF. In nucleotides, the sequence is TGTGCCAGCAGCTTATCGGCTAGCGCCCACGAGCAGTACTTC.